This TCR beta chain is from a study of human T cells and chemical hapten exposure. Study-wide results and caveats: Expanded TCRs made up significantly more big CDR3 similarity clusters than controls did.

The germline gives CDR1 SQVTM, CDR2 ANQGSEA. Trimming took 0 bases from V and 1 from J, leaving 18 bases between them. This CDR3 contains 17 residues. Time point defined: patch test 2, 6 weeks after DPC sensitization. Treatment in this sample: therapeutic diphenylcyclopropenone sensitization with weekly scalp DPC. Only a few counts were recorded for this clonotype. Its antigen is unknown. In the study's own analysis: Across samples, TCR counts had a median of roughly 96,000 and ranged from roughly 20,000 to 690,600. TCRdb ran MiXCR on the RACE reads and lists one entry per CDR3 protein. Here the V and J calls rest on TCRdb's processing, not on the authors' analysis. The sample carries 75,000 to 95,000 distinct CDR3 sequences, 11% recorded once.

The receptor was isolated from a man in his forties with alopecia areata. Some clones in this sample may be carry-over from other donors' samples. The source was whole blood, collected in connection with sensitization to the hapten diphenylcyclopropenone (DPC). The rearrangement links TRBV29-1 to TRBJ1-2; D not resolved. This CDR3 is CSVEEWQSENNNYGYTF. CDR3 DNA: TGCAGCGTTGAAGAGTGGCAGAGCGAAAATAATAACTATGGCTACACCTTC.